This is a list of T cell receptor beta chains from one sample in a study of HIV-infected patients and healthy controls. TCRdb passed the 5' RACE reads through MiXCR, listing each CDR3 protein once. This sample has more than 9,000 distinct CDR3 sequences; about 10% occur once, and the top ten carry about a sixth. The sample was blood, taken before antiretroviral therapy. The receptors here all came from an adult with HIV infection. Each CDR3 is given with its conserved first and last residue. The order of the fields is clone size, V gene, D gene, J gene, CDR3 protein, CDR3 DNA. A D gene is named only where the DNA matches it firmly. Clone size is not always given. Where it is, it says once, few, many or a class for expanded clones.

>.|TRBV4-2|.|TRBJ2-5
CASSQPTTGEETQYF
TGTGCCAGCAGCCAACCTACCACGGGAGAAGAGACCCAGTACTTC
>many|TRBV19|.|TRBJ2-5
CASSIPGGYQETQYF
TGTGCCAGTAGTATACCGGGCGGGTACCAAGAGACCCAGTACTTC
>many|TRBV28|.|TRBJ2-7
CASSLSGRGQFYEQYF
TGTGCCAGCAGTTTATCAGGCCGGGGTCAGTTCTACGAGCAGTACTTC
>large|TRBV5-1|.|TRBJ2-5
CASSLVKRVNQETQYF
TGCGCCAGCAGCTTGGTCAAGCGGGTGAATCAAGAGACCCAGTACTTC
>many|TRBV2|.|TRBJ1-3
CASKLDRYSGNTIYF
TGTGCCAGCAAACTAGACCGCTACTCTGGAAACACCATATATTTT
>many|TRBV6-5|.|TRBJ2-1
CASSYLDTVQGRNEQFF
TGTGCCAGCAGTTACCTCGATACAGTACAGGGGAGGAATGAGCAGTTCTTC
>.|TRBV28|.|TRBJ2-7
CASSREVGSYEQYF
TGTGCCAGCAGCCGCGAGGTGGGCTCCTACGAGCAGTACTTC
>many|TRBV25-1|.|TRBJ1-5
CASSETRGGGNQPQHF
TGTGCCAGCAGTGAAACGAGGGGAGGAGGCAATCAGCCCCAGCATTTT
>medium-sized|TRBV3-1|TRBD1|TRBJ1-1
CASSQDMQGVIHTEAFF
TGTGCCAGCAGCCAAGATATGCAGGGGGTGATACACACTGAAGCTTTCTTT
>medium-sized|TRBV27|TRBD1|TRBJ2-2
CASNLDRADGELFF
TGTGCCAGCAACCTGGACAGGGCCGACGGGGAGCTGTTTTTT
>many|TRBV28|TRBD1|TRBJ1-4
CASSGWTGTNEKLFF
TGTGCCAGCAGTGGGTGGACAGGGACGAATGAAAAACTGTTTTTT
>many|TRBV4-1|.|TRBJ1-4
CASSQVPGREKLFF
TGCGCCAGCAGCCAAGTACCGGGACGCGAAAAACTGTTTTTT
>many|TRBV6-5|.|TRBJ2-3
CASSPGGRGDTQYF
TGTGCCAGCAGCCCTGGTGGAAGAGGCGATACGCAGTATTTT
>many|TRBV29-1|.|TRBJ2-5
CSVTLFRDVQETQYF
TGCAGCGTCACGTTGTTCCGGGACGTTCAAGAGACCCAGTACTTC
>many|TRBV28|TRBD2|TRBJ2-1
CASRSGGDFYNEQFF
TGTGCCAGCAGGAGCGGGGGTGACTTCTACAATGAGCAGTTCTTC
>many|TRBV5-6|.|TRBJ2-7
CASSLVRFRLADNFYEQYF
TGTGCCAGCAGCTTGGTTCGTTTTCGGCTAGCCGACAATTTCTACGAGCAGTACTTC
>few|TRBV28|TRBD1|TRBJ2-3
CASSLDARTGGAYTQYF
TGTGCCAGCAGTTTAGATGCCAGAACAGGGGGCGCGTATACGCAGTATTTT
>medium-sized|TRBV6-5|TRBD2|TRBJ2-3
CASSYSTSGGSTDTQYF
TGTGCCAGCAGTTACTCGACAAGCGGGGGGAGCACAGATACGCAGTATTTT
>medium-sized|TRBV19|.|TRBJ1-5
CASSSEGYQPQHF
TGTGCCAGTAGCTCGGAGGGTTATCAGCCCCAGCATTTT
>many|TRBV20-1|TRBD2|TRBJ2-7
CSAGPTSGASEQYF
TGCAGTGCTGGCCCGACTAGCGGGGCGTCCGAGCAGTACTTC
>many|TRBV5-1|TRBD1|TRBJ1-4
CASSPGQGSNEKLFF
TGCGCCAGCAGCCCTGGACAGGGAAGTAATGAAAAACTGTTTTTT
>many|TRBV6-5|TRBD1|TRBJ1-1
CASRGSWDREQNF
TGTGCCAGCAGGGGGTCTTGGGACAGGGAGCAGAATTTT
>.|TRBV13|TRBD1|TRBJ2-7
CASSSGGAPYEQYF
TGTGCCAGCAGCTCAGGGGGCGCCCCCTACGAGCAGTACTTC
>many|TRBV3-1|.|TRBJ2-1
CASSQVSTEQFF
TGTGCCAGCAGCCAAGTGTCGACTGAGCAGTTCTTC
>many|TRBV6-5|TRBD2|TRBJ2-1
CASSYSGTSGLYEQFF
TGTGCCAGCAGTTACTCAGGGACTAGCGGGTTATATGAGCAGTTCTTC
>many|TRBV5-1|.|TRBJ2-5
CASSYRGAGGETQYF
TGCGCCAGCAGTTATCGGGGAGCCGGGGGAGAGACCCAGTACTTC
>many|TRBV29-1|.|TRBJ2-6
CSVALTTGANVLTF
TGCAGCGTTGCGCTCACAACTGGGGCCAACGTCCTGACTTTC